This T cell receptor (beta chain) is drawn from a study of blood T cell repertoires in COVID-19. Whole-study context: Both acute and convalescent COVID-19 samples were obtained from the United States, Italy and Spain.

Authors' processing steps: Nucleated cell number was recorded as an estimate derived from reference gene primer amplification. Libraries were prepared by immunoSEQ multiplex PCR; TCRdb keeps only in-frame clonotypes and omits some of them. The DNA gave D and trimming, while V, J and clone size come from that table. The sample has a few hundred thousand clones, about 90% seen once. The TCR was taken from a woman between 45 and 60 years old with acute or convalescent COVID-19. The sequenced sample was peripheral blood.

This CDR3 is CASSEYGGMNTEAFF. CDR3 DNA: TGTGCCAGCAGTGAATATGGGGGGATGAACACTGAAGCTTTCTTT. The genes are TRBV25-1 and TRBJ1-1; possibly TRBD1 for D (5 bases). Germline CDR1 MGHDK, CDR2 SYGVNS. The CDR3 is 15 amino acids. Trimming left V 0 bases short and J 0 bases short, with 8 bases between.